This T cell receptor (beta chain) was found in a study of T cells after yellow fever vaccination. Across the study: Fractions containing few cells were prepared with SMART-Seq v4 Ultra Low Input. Whole-study results and caveats: After the booster, over 95% of CD4 and 88% of CD8 primary-response clones were re-detected.

Germline V lookup: CDR1 GTSNPN, CDR2 SVGIG (reference sequence). This CDR3 spans 12 amino acids. The V and J ends lost 1 base and 9 bases, in that order; junction bases with no gene match: 3. TCRdb called the 5' RACE reads again in MiXCR, with one record for every CDR3 protein. The sample has some 250,000 distinct CDR3 sequences; 6.9% are singletons. This clonotype was recorded many times. Its antigen remains unknown. The sequenced sample was CD4+ T cells sorted from PBMCs, obtained 15 days after the yellow fever booster vaccination. V usage is TRBV30 and J usage is TRBJ2-1; the match to TRBD2 covers 7 bases. The sequence derives from a man aged 25 to 45 who received the YFV17D yellow fever vaccine. CDR3 in DNA: TGTGCCTGGAGTGGGGGGGGGAGTGAGCAGTTCTTC. Translation: CAWSGGGSEQFF.